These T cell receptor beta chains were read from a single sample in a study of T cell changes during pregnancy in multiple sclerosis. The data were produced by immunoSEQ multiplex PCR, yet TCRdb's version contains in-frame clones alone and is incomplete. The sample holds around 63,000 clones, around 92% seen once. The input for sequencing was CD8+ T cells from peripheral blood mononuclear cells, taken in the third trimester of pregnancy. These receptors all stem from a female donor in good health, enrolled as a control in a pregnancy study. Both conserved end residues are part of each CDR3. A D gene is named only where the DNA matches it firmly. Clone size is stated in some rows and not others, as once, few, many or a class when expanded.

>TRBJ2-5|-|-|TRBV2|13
CASRDSIQETQYF
TGTGCCAGCAGGGACAGCATACAAGAGACCCAGTACTTC
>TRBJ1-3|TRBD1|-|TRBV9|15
CASSQDRGAGNTIYF
TGTGCCAGCAGCCAGGACAGGGGCGCTGGAAACACCATATATTTT
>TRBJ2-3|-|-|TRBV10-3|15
CAISDDRPSTDTQYF
TGTGCCATCAGTGACGACAGGCCTAGCACAGATACGCAGTATTTT
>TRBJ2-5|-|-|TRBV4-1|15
CASSHPQGGRETQYF
TGCGCCAGCAGCCATCCTCAGGGGGGACGGGAGACCCAGTACTTC
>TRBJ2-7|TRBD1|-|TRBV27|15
CASSYSRTGGYEQYF
TGTGCCAGCAGTTACTCCAGGACAGGGGGTTACGAGCAGTACTTC
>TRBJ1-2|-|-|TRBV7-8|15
CASSLGAGLDYGYTF
TGTGCCAGCAGCTTAGGCGCAGGGTTGGATTATGGCTACACCTTC
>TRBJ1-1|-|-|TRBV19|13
CASSISLNTEAFF
TGTGCCAGTAGTATATCATTGAACACTGAAGCTTTCTTT
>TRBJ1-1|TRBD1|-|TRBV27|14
CASSLGQGWTEAFF
TGTGCCAGCAGTCTAGGACAGGGGTGGACTGAAGCTTTCTTT
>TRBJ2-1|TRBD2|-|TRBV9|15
CASSAAGGTNNEQFF
TGTGCCAGCAGCGCAGCGGGGGGAACTAACAATGAGCAGTTCTTC
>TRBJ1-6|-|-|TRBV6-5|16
CASSYIRSSYNSPLHF
TGTGCCAGCAGTTACATTAGGAGCTCCTATAATTCACCCCTCCACTTT
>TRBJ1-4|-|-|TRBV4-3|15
CASSARDGGDEKLFF
TGCGCCAGCAGCGCTCGGGACGGAGGGGATGAAAAACTGTTTTTT
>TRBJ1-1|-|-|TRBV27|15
CASSLGAGGGTEAFF
TGTGCCAGCAGTCTAGGGGCGGGGGGAGGCACTGAAGCTTTCTTT
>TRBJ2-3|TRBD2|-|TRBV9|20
CASSATFGGSGGASADTQYF
TGTGCCAGCAGCGCAACATTCGGCGGAAGCGGGGGGGCCTCAGCAGATACGCAGTATTTT
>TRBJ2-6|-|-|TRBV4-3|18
CASSQDLHIPPGANVLTF
TGCGCCAGCAGCCAAGATCTTCACATCCCCCCTGGGGCCAACGTCCTGACTTTC
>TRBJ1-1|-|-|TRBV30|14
CAWSPGTMGTEAFF
TGTGCCTGGAGTCCGGGAACCATGGGCACTGAAGCTTTCTTT
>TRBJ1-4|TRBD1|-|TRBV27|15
CASSLAGTVNEKLFF
TGTGCCAGCAGTTTAGCGGGGACAGTGAATGAAAAACTGTTTTTT
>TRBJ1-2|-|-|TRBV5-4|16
CASTAPGQGKEYGYTF
TGTGCCAGCACCGCCCCCGGGCAGGGGAAAGAGTATGGCTACACCTTC
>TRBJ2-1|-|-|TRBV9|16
CASSKWQRANHNEQFF
TGTGCCAGCAGCAAGTGGCAGCGGGCCAACCACAATGAGCAGTTCTTC
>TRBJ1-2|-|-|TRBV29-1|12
CSVDGYPYGYTF
TGCAGCGTTGACGGTTACCCCTATGGCTACACCTTC
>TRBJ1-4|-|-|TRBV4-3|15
CASSQDRHSNEKLFF
TGCGCCAGCAGCCAAGACCGCCACAGTAATGAAAAACTGTTTTTT
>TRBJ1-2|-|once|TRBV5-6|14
CASTTTRGAQVYTF
TGTGCCAGCACCACCACCCGGGGGGCTCAGGTTTACACCTTC
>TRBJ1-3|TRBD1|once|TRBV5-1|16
CASSLREGAVGNTIYF
TGCGCCAGCAGCTTGCGGGAGGGGGCTGTTGGAAACACCATATATTTT
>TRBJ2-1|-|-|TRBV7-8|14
CASSLLAGARWQFF
TGTGCCAGCAGCTTATTGGCGGGGGCAAGGTGGCAGTTCTTC
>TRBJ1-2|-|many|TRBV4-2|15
CASSQDRGGNYGYTF
TGTGCCAGCAGCCAAGATAGGGGGGGGAACTATGGCTACACCTTC
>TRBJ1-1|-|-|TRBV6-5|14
CASSFADRNTEAFF
TGTGCCAGCAGTTTTGCGGACAGAAACACTGAAGCTTTCTTT
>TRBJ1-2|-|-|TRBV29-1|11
CSVNEVDGYTF
TGCAGCGTGAACGAGGTGGATGGCTACACCTTC
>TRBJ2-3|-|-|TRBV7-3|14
CATSGFPQGDTQYF
TGTGCCACCTCAGGGTTCCCTCAGGGAGATACGCAGTATTTT
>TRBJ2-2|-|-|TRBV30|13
CAWSEGLPGELFF
TGTGCCTGGAGTGAGGGGTTACCCGGGGAGCTGTTTTTT
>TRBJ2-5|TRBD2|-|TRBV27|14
CASSLTSGGETQYF
TGTGCCAGCAGTTTAACTAGCGGGGGAGAGACCCAGTACTTC
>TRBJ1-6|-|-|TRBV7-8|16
CASSFARGTYNSPLHF
TGTGCCAGCAGCTTCGCCCGGGGGACCTATAATTCACCCCTCCACTTT
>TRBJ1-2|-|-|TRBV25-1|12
CASSWEFYGYTF
TGTGCCAGCAGTTGGGAGTTCTATGGCTACACCTTC
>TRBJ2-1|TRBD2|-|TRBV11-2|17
CASSLILAGGYNNEQFF
TGTGCCAGCAGCTTGATTTTAGCGGGGGGGTATAACAATGAGCAGTTCTTC
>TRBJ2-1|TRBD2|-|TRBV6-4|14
CASGQTSGNNEQFF
TGTGCCAGCGGCCAGACTAGCGGAAACAATGAGCAGTTCTTC
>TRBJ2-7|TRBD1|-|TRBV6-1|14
CASTGGQGYYEQYF
TGTGCCAGCACCGGGGGACAGGGTTACTACGAGCAGTACTTC
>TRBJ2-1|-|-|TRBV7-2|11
CASSSSHEQFF
TGTGCCAGCAGCTCCTCCCATGAGCAGTTCTTC
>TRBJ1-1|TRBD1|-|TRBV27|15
CASSLTGQVSTEAFF
TGTGCCAGCAGTTTAACGGGACAGGTTTCCACTGAAGCTTTCTTT
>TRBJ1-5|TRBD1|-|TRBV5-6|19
CASSSRTGQMWGSNQPQHF
TGTGCCAGCAGCTCGAGGACAGGCCAAATGTGGGGGAGCAATCAGCCCCAGCATTTT
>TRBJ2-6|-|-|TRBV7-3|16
CASSANGGSGANVLTF
TGTGCCAGCAGCGCGAACGGGGGCTCTGGGGCCAACGTCCTGACTTTC
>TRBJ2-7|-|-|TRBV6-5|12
CASSQDTYEQYF
TGTGCCAGCAGTCAGGACACCTACGAGCAGTACTTC
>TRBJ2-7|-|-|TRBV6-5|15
CASIPVGRGTYEQYF
TGTGCCAGCATCCCGGTGGGCAGGGGTACCTACGAGCAGTACTTC
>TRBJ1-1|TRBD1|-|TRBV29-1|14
CSVAGQGMNTEAFF
TGCAGCGTTGCCGGACAGGGAATGAACACTGAAGCTTTCTTT
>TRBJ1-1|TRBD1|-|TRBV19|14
CASSAGQGNTEAFF
TGTGCCAGTAGTGCCGGACAGGGAAACACTGAAGCTTTCTTT
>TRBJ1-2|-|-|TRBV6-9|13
CASTDHSPYGYTF
TGTGCCAGCACCGACCACAGTCCCTATGGCTACACCTTC
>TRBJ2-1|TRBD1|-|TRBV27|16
CASSTQQGLANNEQFF
TGTGCCAGCAGTACCCAACAGGGGTTAGCAAATAATGAGCAGTTCTTC
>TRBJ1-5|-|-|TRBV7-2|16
CASSRWADRPNQPQHF
TGTGCCAGCAGCCGGTGGGCCGACAGACCCAATCAGCCCCAGCATTTT
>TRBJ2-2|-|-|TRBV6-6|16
CASSYGAGANTGELFF
TGTGCCAGCAGTTACGGTGCAGGCGCGAACACCGGGGAGCTGTTTTTT
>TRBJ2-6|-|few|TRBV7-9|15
CASSFVDSGANVLTF
TGTGCCAGCAGCTTCGTAGACTCTGGGGCCAACGTCCTGACTTTC
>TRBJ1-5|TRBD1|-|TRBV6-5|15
CASSYGQESNQPQHF
TGTGCCAGCAGCTACGGACAGGAAAGCAATCAGCCCCAGCATTTT
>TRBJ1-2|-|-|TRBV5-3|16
CARSFLRLPGVRGYTF
TGTGCCAGAAGCTTTTTGCGGCTCCCAGGGGTCCGTGGCTACACCTTC
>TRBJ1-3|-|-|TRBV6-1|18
CASSEAQIGELPGNTIYF
TGTGCCAGCAGTGAAGCTCAGATCGGGGAATTGCCCGGAAACACCATATATTTT
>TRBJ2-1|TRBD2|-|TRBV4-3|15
CASSHGSGGANEQFF
TGCGCCAGCAGCCATGGGAGCGGGGGGGCAAATGAGCAGTTCTTC
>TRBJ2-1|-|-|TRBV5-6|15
CASSLADLSDNEQFF
TGTGCCAGCAGCTTGGCAGACCTAAGCGACAATGAGCAGTTCTTC
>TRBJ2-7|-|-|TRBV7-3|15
CASSLERTVSGEQYF
TGTGCCAGCAGCTTGGAGAGGACAGTCTCGGGGGAGCAGTACTTC
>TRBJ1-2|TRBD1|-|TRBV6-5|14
CASTDHLDRDGYTF
TGTGCCAGCACCGACCACCTCGACAGGGATGGCTACACCTTC
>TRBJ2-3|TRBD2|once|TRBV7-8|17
CASSYYEAGDLTDTQYF
TGTGCCAGCAGTTATTATGAGGCGGGGGACCTCACAGATACGCAGTATTTT
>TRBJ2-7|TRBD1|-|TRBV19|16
CASSIDGTAPNLEQYF
TGTGCCAGTAGTATAGACGGGACAGCCCCTAACCTCGAGCAGTACTTC
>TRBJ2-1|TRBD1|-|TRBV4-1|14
CASSQGTGFNEQFF
TGCGCCAGCAGCCAAGGGACAGGGTTCAATGAGCAGTTCTTC